This TCR beta chain derives from a study of Ad26.COV2.S vaccination and SARS-CoV-2 variants (dated by TCRdb to the early 2020s). As for the study more broadly: Vaccine-arm donors were drawn from COV1001, a multicentre, randomized, double-blind, placebo-controlled phase I-IIa trial of Ad26.COV2.S in healthy adults. Ad26.COV2.S was administered intramuscularly at a dose of 5x10^10 or 1x10^11 viral particles, either as one shot or as two shots given 56 days apart. TCRbeta repertoire sequencing served as the tool for gauging how specific and how broad the SARS-CoV-2-reactive T cell receptors were following Ad26.COV2.S vaccination. A total of around 32 samples were included in the TCR-sequenced set, comprising around 19 Ad26.COV2.S vaccine recipients, 5 placebo recipients and 8 SARS-CoV-2 convalescent individuals. Trial participants were randomized into five groups of five, in which low-dose or high-dose Ad26.COV2.S was given once or twice, or placebo was given on both occasions. Blinding of investigators to trial group allocation was maintained during experiments and outcome assessment.

TCRbeta CDR3 regions were sequenced with the immunoSEQ Assay. After extraction, genomic DNA underwent amplification by bias-controlled multiplex PCR, followed by high-throughput sequencing. As for the authors' bioinformatics: Collapsing and filtering of sequences were performed to quantify the absolute abundance of each unique TCRbeta CDR3 region. T cell fraction was estimated by normalizing TCRbeta template counts to usable DNA, with usable DNA measured through amplification of reference genes found in all nucleated cells. Repertoire TCRs were annotated as SARS-CoV-2-specific when V gene, CDR3 amino acid sequence and J gene were exactly matched to a known reactive TCR set. MIRA supplied the reference SARS-CoV-2 TCR set, which was filtered for enrichment in COVID-19-positive ImmuneCODE repertoires so that public or cross-reactive TCRs were removed. Using the MIRA antigens, annotated TCRs were further analysed by specific ORF or by position within an ORF. Breadth was defined as annotated unique rearrangements over total unique productive rearrangements; depth was the summed frequency of those rearrangements. Group comparisons of TCR breadth used two-sided Wilcoxon rank-sum tests. The table comes from immuneACCESS by way of TCRdb, which keeps in-frame sequences with V and J called. Part of the clones is missing from these tables; in studies checked, under half for an unresolved V gene and the rest for unknown reasons. The V and J calls and clone size were taken over from that table, and D and trimming were inferred from the DNA. The sample has about 330,000 clones on record, 90% of them singletons. The ten top clones hold over 5% of the sample.

The paper's findings and limits, for the study overall: The study was not powered for comparison of responses between vaccine doses or regimens. Compared with placebo recipients, Ad26.COV2.S recipients showed higher spike-specific TCR breadth (P = 0.0014). After vaccination, substantial breadth of spike-specific CD8+ and CD4+ T cell responses was reported. Non-spike TCR breadth was comparable between vaccine and placebo recipients, consistent with the vaccine containing only spike. The authors noted that the TCR breadth and depth analyses may have underestimated total T cell responses.

V drops 0 bases and J drops 4 bases, leaving 13 bases in between. The CDR1 and CDR2 encoded by the germline V gene are SGDLS and YYNGEE. From its cysteine to its phenylalanine, the CDR3 spans 15 amino acids. The CDR3 DNA has 45 bases and is translated from base 1. Turning to this clone: Its antigen specificity is not known. No base-level quality is on record; no much larger clone is a single base apart.

The treatment or condition label corresponds to: roughly 20 received Ad26.COV2.S at low or high dose, single or two shots; five or six received placebo; per-sample allocation not given. For vaccine and placebo recipients, the sequenced repertoires came from samples collected on day 63 after the first injection. Cohort 1b enrolled around 24 adults aged 18-55 years at a single site in Boston, USA, between 29 July and 7 August 2020. Ad26.COV2.S was a replication-incompetent adenovirus type 26 vector expressing a prefusion-stabilized SARS-CoV-2 spike protein from the original Wuhan strain. Recombination joined TRBV9 with TRBJ1-2; TRBD1 might be the D gene, on 5 matching bases. The sequencing here drew on peripheral blood, taken in a trial of Ad26.COV2.S vaccine versus placebo. This sequence originates from a person aged 18-60 years who received the Ad26.COV2.S COVID-19 vaccine or a placebo. The DNA is TGTGCCAGCAGCGTAGGAGAACCAGGGCTCTATGGCTACACCTTC. Its coded protein is CASSVGEPGLYGYTF.